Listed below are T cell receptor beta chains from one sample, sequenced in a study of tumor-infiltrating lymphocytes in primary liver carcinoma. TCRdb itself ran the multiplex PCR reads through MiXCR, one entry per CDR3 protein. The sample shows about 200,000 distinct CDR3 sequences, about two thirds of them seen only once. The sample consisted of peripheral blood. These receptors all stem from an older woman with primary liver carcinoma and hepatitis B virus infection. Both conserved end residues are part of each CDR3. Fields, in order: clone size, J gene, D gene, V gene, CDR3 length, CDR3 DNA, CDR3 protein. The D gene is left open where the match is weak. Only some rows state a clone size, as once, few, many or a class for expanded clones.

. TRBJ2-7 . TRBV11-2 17 TGTGCCAGCAGCTTAACTAGCAAGTATAAAAGCTCCTACGAGCAGTACTTC CASSLTSKYKSSYEQYF
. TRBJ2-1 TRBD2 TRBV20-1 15 TGCAGTGCCAGAGGCCGGGCTAGCGGGCTCAATGGGCAGTTCTTC CSARGRASGLNGQFF
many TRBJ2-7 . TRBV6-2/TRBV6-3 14 TGTGCCAGCAGTTACTCGGGGGCCTCTGGCGAGCAGTACTTC CASSYSGASGEQYF
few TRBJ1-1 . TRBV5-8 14 TGTGCCAGCAGCTTGGTGGGGTGGGGCACTGAAGCTTTCTTT CASSLVGWGTEAFF
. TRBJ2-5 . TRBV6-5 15 TGTGCCAGCAGCTACATTGGTGCAGGAAGAGAGATCCAGTACTTC CASSYIGAGREIQYF
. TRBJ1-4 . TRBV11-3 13 TGTGCCAGCAGCCCCCGCGGTGATGAGAAACTGTTTTTT CASSPRGDEKLFF
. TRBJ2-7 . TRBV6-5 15 TGTGCCAGCAGTTCTTCCGGGACCCAGACCTACGAGCAGTACTTC CASSSSGTQTYEQYF
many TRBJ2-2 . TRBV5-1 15 TGCGCCAGCAGCTCGGAGGGGGCGCACACCGGGGAGCTGTTTTTT CASSSEGAHTGELFF
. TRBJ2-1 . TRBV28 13 TGTGCCAGCACGGGGTCCCCTTACAATGAGCAGCTCTTC CASTGSPYNEQLF
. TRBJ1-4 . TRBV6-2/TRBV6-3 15 TGTGCCAGCAGTCAGCGACACCCAACTAATGAAAAACTGTTTTTT CASSQRHPTNEKLFF
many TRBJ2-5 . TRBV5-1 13 TGCGCCAGCAGCCTCCACGGCCAAGAGACCCAGTACTTC CASSLHGQETQYF
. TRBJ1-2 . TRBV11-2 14 TGTGCCAGCAGCTTAGGTGAGGATGACTATGGTTACACCTTC CASSLGEDDYGYTF
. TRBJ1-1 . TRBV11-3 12 TGTGCCATCATCTTAGGGGGGACGGACCCGTCCTTT CAIILGGTDPSF
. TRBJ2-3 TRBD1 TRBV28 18 TGTGCCAGCAGCCACGAGACCGGGACAGACCCCTTCACAGATACGCAGTATTTT CASSHETGTDPFTDTQYF
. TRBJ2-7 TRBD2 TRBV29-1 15 TGCAGCGTTCAGAAGGGGGCTAGCGGGAGTAACGATCAGTACTTC CSVQKGASGSNDQYF
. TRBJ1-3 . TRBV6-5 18 TGTGCCACCCGGGGACGAAGATGGACGTGGACCTCTGGAGACACCATATATTTT CATRGRRWTWTSGDTIYF
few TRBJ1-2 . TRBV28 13 TGTGCCAGCAGGAGAGGGGCTAACTATGGCTACACCTTC CASRRGANYGYTF
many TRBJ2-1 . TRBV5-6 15 TGTGCCAGCCAAGACCGGGGGAACTTTTACAATGAGCAGTTCTTC CASQDRGNFYNEQFF
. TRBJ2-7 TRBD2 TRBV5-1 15 TGCGCCAGCAGCCGTGGGACTAGCGACTCCTACGATCAGTACTTC CASSRGTSDSYDQYF
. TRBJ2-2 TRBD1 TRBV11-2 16 TGTGCCAACAGCTTCCCGGGACAGTGGAACACCGGGGAGCTGTTTTTT CANSFPGQWNTGELFF
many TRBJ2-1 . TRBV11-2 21 TGTGCCAGCAGCTTAGCCGCGACAGGCCAGCGTTACCGACTATACGCCAATGAGCAGTTCTTC CASSLAATGQRYRLYANEQFF
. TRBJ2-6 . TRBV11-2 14 TGTGCCAGCTCGACAGTGACTGGGGCCAACGTCCGGACTTTC CASSTVTGANVRTF
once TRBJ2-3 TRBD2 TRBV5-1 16 TGCGCCAGCAGCTTGGGGTCTAGCGGAAGCATAGATACGCAGTATTTT CASSLGSSGSIDTQYF
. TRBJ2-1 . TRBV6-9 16 TGTGCCAGCAGTTATGCCCTACGGGGGCCGCGGAATGATCAGTTCTTC CASSYALRGPRNDQFF
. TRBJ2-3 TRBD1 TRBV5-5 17 TGTGCCAGCAGCCCCGCCCCGACAGGGTTATGCACAGATACGCAGTATTTT CASSPAPTGLCTDTQYF
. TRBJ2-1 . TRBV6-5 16 TGTACCAGCAGCCCCCCCCAGGGGGCGGGGGGCAATGAGCACTTCTTC CTSSPPQGAGGNEHFF
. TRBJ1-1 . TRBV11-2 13 TGTGCCAGCAGCTCCGAACGGACGGCTGAAGCTTTCTTT CASSSERTAEAFF
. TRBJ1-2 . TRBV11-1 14 TGTGCCGGCAGACCCAGGGACTCCTACTATGACTACACCTTC CAGRPRDSYYDYTF
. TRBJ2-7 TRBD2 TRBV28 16 TGTGCCACCCGGGGTAAGGAACTAGCGGGAGTAAACGAGCAGTACTTC CATRGKELAGVNEQYF
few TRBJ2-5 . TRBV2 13 TGTGCCAGCAGTGTCGGTGGTGTTGGGACCCAGTACTTC CASSVGGVGTQYF
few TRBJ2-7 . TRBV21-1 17 TGTGCCAGCAGCAAAGTGGCGCCACGGGATCCTGCCTACGAGCAGTACTTC CASSKVAPRDPAYEQYF
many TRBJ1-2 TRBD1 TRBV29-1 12 TGCAGCGTTGAGGACAGGAGGTATGGCTACACCTTC CSVEDRRYGYTF
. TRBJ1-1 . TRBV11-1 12 TGTGCCAGCAGTTCGTGGACACTTGAAGCTTTCTTT CASSSWTLEAFF